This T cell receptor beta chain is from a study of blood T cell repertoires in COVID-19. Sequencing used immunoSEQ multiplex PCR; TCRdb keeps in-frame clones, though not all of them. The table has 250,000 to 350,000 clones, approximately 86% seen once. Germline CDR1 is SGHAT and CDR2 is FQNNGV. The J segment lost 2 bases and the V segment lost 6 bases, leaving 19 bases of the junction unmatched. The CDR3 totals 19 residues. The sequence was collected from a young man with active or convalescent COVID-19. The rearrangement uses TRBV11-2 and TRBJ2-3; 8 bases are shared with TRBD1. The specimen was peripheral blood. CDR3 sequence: CASSQRGHPEQGDTDTQYF. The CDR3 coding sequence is TGTGCCAGCAGTCAACGGGGACACCCCGAACAGGGGGACACAGATACGCAGTATTTT.